This T cell receptor (beta chain) originates from a study of T-cell reconstitution after alpha-beta-depleted transplantation in children. Whole-study results and caveats: Once a year had passed after transplant, T-cell counts and diversity came mostly from newly produced T cells. Several patients had high TCRbeta diversity at day 60; it came from surviving recipient T cells and thymic progenitors. At around two months after transplant, the alpha-beta T cells were reportedly derived from several hundred expanded clones that came from non-depleted graft cells.

The CDR3 consists of 15 residues. The ends lost 3 bases at V and 7 bases at J; junction bases unmatched: 9. Unique molecular identifiers were incorporated when the TCRbeta library was constructed. From the PCR reads, TCRdb called clonotypes with MiXCR, one entry per CDR3 protein. The sample gives 200,000 to 250,000 distinct CDR3 sequences, roughly 7% of which show up once; 5.5% is in the top ten. This clonotype has at least ten counts. The antigen is undetermined. This TCR derives from a boy between 2 and 10 years old with acute lymphoblastic leukemia, due to receive a stem cell transplant. The source was PBMCs, collected before TCRalphabeta/CD19-depleted stem cell transplant. The rearrangement links TRBV12-3 or TRBV12-4 to TRBJ2-7, with 10 bases matching TRBD2. The DNA for the CDR3 is TGTGCCAGCAGTTTTCTAGCGGGAGCCGAGGGGGAGCAGTACTTC. Its protein is CASSFLAGAEGEQYF.